These 31 T cell receptor beta chains originate from one sample sequenced in a study of T-cell memory formation after mild COVID-19. A single record per CDR3 protein comes from TCRdb applying MiXCR to the 5' RACE reads. The table has approximately 340,000 distinct CDR3 sequences, around 15% seen once; the top ten hold approximately 20%. The specimen sequenced was PBMCs or a T cell subset sorted from them (not recorded which). These receptors were obtained from a man younger than 35 who had mild COVID-19 (a few samples of this study predate the infection). Cell type and time point are not known.

This clonotype was seen more than once but under ten times. The V gene is TRBV7-2, the J gene TRBJ1-2, with 7 bases fitting TRBD1. Unmatched junction bases numbered 9, after V lost 1 base and J lost 4 bases. The germline V gene encodes CDR1 SGHTA and CDR2 FQGNSA. This CDR3 spans 16 amino acids. CDR3 DNA: TGTGCCAGCAGCTTAGGCGGGACAGCCATCGGCTATGGCTACACCTTC. It encodes CASSLGGTAIGYGYTF.

This clonotype turned up a few times. The J gene is TRBJ2-2, the V gene TRBV7-2, with TRBD2 matching over 8 bases. In germline, CDR1 is SGHTA, CDR2 FQGNSA. This CDR3 has 16 residues. Trimming removed 5 bases from V and 4 bases from J; junction bases left unmatched: 9. As DNA, the CDR3 is TGTGCCAGCAGCCCCGGCCCCCTAGCGGGCACCGGGGAGCTGTTTTTT. This codes for CASSPGPLAGTGELFF.

This chain links TRBV12-3 or TRBV12-4 with TRBJ2-5, with a possible D match to TRBD1 (6 bases). This CDR3 has 16 residues. V lost 8 bases and J 5 bases, leaving 24 bases between the germline ends. The CDR3 region is CASRLLQGYSQETQYF. CDR3 DNA sequence: TGTGCCAGCCGGCTCCTACAGGGATACAGCCAGGAGACCCAGTACTTC.

The J gene is TRBJ1-1, the V gene TRBV18; D possibly corresponds to TRBD1 (6 bases). Deletions cut 7 bases from V and 4 bases from J, with 16 bases between. Per the germline V gene, CDR1 is KGHSH and CDR2 is LQKENI. The CDR3 has 14 amino acids. In DNA, the CDR3 is TGTGCCAGCTGGCCGGGGGCACGAAGCACTGAAGCTTTCTTT. Its translation: CASWPGARSTEAFF.

This chain connects TRBV10-2 to TRBJ2-3; 11 nucleotides match TRBD2. V trimming: 0 bases; J trimming: 2 bases; junction bases outside the gene matches: 4. CDR3 length: 17 residues. Germline loops: CDR1 WSHSY, CDR2 SAAADI. CDR3 loop: CASSESIAGGPTDTQYF. Here the CDR3 DNA reads TGCGCCAGCAGTGAGTCGATAGCGGGGGGGCCCACAGATACGCAGTATTTT.

This clonotype came up many times. The rearrangement links TRBV7-9 to TRBJ2-3; no clear D. Per the germline V gene, CDR1 is SEHNR and CDR2 is FQNEAQ (reference sequence). V was trimmed by 2 bases and J by 1 base, leaving 10 bases between them. CDR3 size: 15 residues. The CDR3: CASSLSRSRTDTQYF. The DNA for the CDR3 is TGTGCCAGCAGCTTAAGCCGGAGCCGCACAGATACGCAGTATTTT.

This clonotype came up a few times. This rearrangement joins TRBV7-9 to TRBJ1-2; 8 bases map to TRBD1. The CDR3 is made up of 16 amino acids. J gave up 3 bases and V 5 bases, and 11 bases lay outside the gene matches. Looked up from germline, CDR1 is SEHNR and CDR2 is FQNEAQ (reference sequence). The CDR3 DNA reads TGTGCCAGCAGCCATGCCGGGACAGGCCCTGACTATGGCTACACCTTC. Translating it yields CASSHAGTGPDYGYTF.

This sequence joins TRBV19 and TRBJ2-7; no clear D gene. Germline V gene sequence: CDR1 LNHDA, CDR2 SQIVND (reference sequence). Trimming took off 1 base at V and 0 bases at J, with 7 bases between the two ends. There are 14 residues in the CDR3. DNA of the CDR3: TGTGCCAGTAGTATAGGTGGGATCTCCTACGAGCAGTACTTC. Translated, it gives CASSIGGISYEQYF.

The V call is TRBV4-1, the J call TRBJ2-6; 7 nucleotides match TRBD1. CDR1 is MGHRA and CDR2 is YSYEKL in the germline V gene. The CDR3 covers 16 residues. V dropped 2 bases and J dropped 3; count of bases not matched to a gene: 4. CDR3 in DNA: TGCGCCAGCAGCCAATATCAGGGGGATGGGGCCAACGTCCTGACTTTC. The encoded protein is CASSQYQGDGANVLTF.

There are a few counts of this clonotype. The chain recombines TRBV30 with TRBJ2-5; no reliable D call. The V end was cut by 3 bases, the J end by 4 bases, with 9 bases between. CDR1 GTSNPN and CDR2 SVGIG come from the germline V gene (reference sequence). The CDR3 consists of 12 residues. CDR3 DNA: TGTGCCTGGAGCCTTACCCGAGAGACCCAGTACTTC. Protein product: CAWSLTRETQYF. The full variable domain, in which reference TRBV30 and TRBJ2-5 provide the parts outside the CDR3, is SQTIHQWPATLVQPVGSPLSLECTVEGTSNPNLYWYRQAAGRGLQLLFYSVGIGQISSEVPQNLSASRPQDRQFILSSKKLLLSDSGFYLCAWSLTRETQYFGPGTRLLVL.

This rearrangement joins TRBV12-3 or TRBV12-4 to TRBJ1-5; D not certain. CDR3 size: 15 residues. Trimming took 5 bases from V and 0 from J, leaving 11 bases between them. The chain's CDR3 is CASSRTYYSNQPQHF. CDR3 bases: TGTGCCAGCAGTCGAACATATTATAGCAATCAGCCCCAGCATTTT.

This clonotype was found a few times. This chain uses TRBV7-9 with TRBJ2-3; a possible D gene is TRBD2 (5 bases). The CDR3 is 14 amino acids. V was cut by 5 bases and J by 5 bases, with 14 bases left in between. Germline V gene data show CDR1 as SEHNR and CDR2 as FQNEAQ (reference sequence). CDR3 bases: TGTGCCAGCAGCCTCCCAGCCGCGGGAGATACGCAGTATTTT. It yields the protein CASSLPAAGDTQYF.

The chain links TRBV7-8 to TRBJ2-7; D is perhaps TRBD1 (6 bases). Trimming shortened V by 7 bases and J by 5 bases, and 12 bases separated the two germline ends. The CDR3 extends over 12 amino acids. Germline assignment: CDR1 SGHVS and CDR2 FQNEAQ. CDR3 in amino acids: CASIGGPDEQYF. The DNA for the CDR3 is TGTGCCAGCATAGGGGGACCCGACGAGCAGTACTTC.

This clonotype has more than one count but fewer than ten. The chain joins TRBV12-3 or TRBV12-4 to TRBJ1-1; a weak D match, TRBD1 (6 bases). The CDR3 is 13 residues long. Trimming took 5 bases from V and 5 from J, leaving 12 bases between them. CDR3 bases: TGTGCCAGCAGTGGACAGTTGGAGACTGAAGCTTTCTTT. This sequence encodes CASSGQLETEAFF.

This clonotype was recorded at least ten times. This chain uses TRBV5-6 with TRBJ2-5; no definite D call. Germline V gene sequence: CDR1 SGHDT, CDR2 YYEEEE. V was pared by 4 bases and J by 1 base, with 8 bases between. The CDR3 is 13 amino acids. The CDR3 DNA sequence: TGTGCCAGCAGCAGGGCTTTCCAAGAGACCCAGTACTTC. Translating gives CASSRAFQETQYF.

The chain carries TRBV21-1 and TRBJ2-7; the table's TRBD1 call for D was not verified on the DNA. TRBV21-1 has pseudogene status. This CDR3 region has 12 residues. In DNA, the CDR3 is TGTGCCAGCAGCAAAGCCGGGACAGGGCAGTACGTC. It specifies CASSKAGTGQYV.

In its sample, this clonotype was seen once. The CDR3 coding sequence is TGTGCCAGCGGATTCACGCGGGACAGTGAAGCTTTCTTT. Its translation is CASGFTRDSEAFF. The genes are TRBV11-2 and TRBJ1-1; TRBD1 matches 7 bases. The germline V gene encodes CDR1 SGHAT and CDR2 FQNNGV. Trimming took 8 bases from V and 7 from J; bases not matched to a gene: 10. This CDR3 has 13 amino acids.

This clonotype came up a few times. This chain uses TRBV24-1 with TRBJ2-3, with a tentative D call TRBD2 (5 bases). The CDR3 loop spans 16 amino acids. From germline, CDR1 is KGHDR and CDR2 SFDVKD. With 3 bases removed from V and 4 bases from J, the gap between germline ends came to 16 bases. CDR3 residues: CATSDPSQAGADTQYF. The CDR3 DNA follows: TGTGCCACCAGTGATCCCAGCCAGGCGGGTGCAGATACGCAGTATTTT.

Only a few counts were recorded for this clonotype. The chain recombines TRBV5-1 with TRBJ2-3; D is unresolved. V dropped 2 bases and J dropped 1 base, with 11 bases sitting between them. The length of the CDR3 is 15 residues. Germline V gene sequence: CDR1 SGHRS, CDR2 YFSETQ. CDR3 region: CASSFQDPRTDTQYF. DNA for the CDR3: TGCGCCAGCAGCTTTCAGGACCCCCGCACAGATACGCAGTATTTT.

This chain uses TRBV3-1 with TRBJ1-1; D call uncertain. The V gene lost 3 bases and the J gene lost 4 bases, with 15 bases spanning the gap. Germline values: CDR1 LGHDT, CDR2 YNNKEL (reference sequence). CDR3 length equals 15 residues. CDR3 coding DNA: TGTGCCAGCAGCCAGACCTGGCAGAGGATCACTGAAGCTTTCTTT. Translation: CASSQTWQRITEAFF.

This clonotype was seen more than once but under ten times. CDR3 sequence reads: CASSPAGWETQYF. For the CDR3, the DNA is TGCGCCAGCAGCCCGGCAGGTTGGGAGACCCAGTACTTC. The chain is built from TRBV5-1 and TRBJ2-5; D not certain. V lost 4 bases and J lost 5, with 12 bases in between. This CDR3 spans 13 amino acids. Germline V CDR1 and CDR2: SGHRS, YFSETQ.

This clonotype was detected only a few times. The V call is TRBV29-1, the J call TRBJ2-7, with D uncertain. Trimming left V 5 bases short and J 1 base short, with 9 bases between. Germline CDR1 and CDR2: SQVTM and ANQGSEA. CDR3 length equals 12 residues. The CDR3 DNA is TGCAGCGTTTCCGGACGGTCCTACGAGCAGTACTTC. Translated, it gives CSVSGRSYEQYF.

The gene calls are TRBV7-2 and TRBJ1-2; no firm D call. The CDR3 extends over 15 amino acids. Trimming cost V 1 base and J 0 bases, with 9 bases left between them. CDR1 SGHTA and CDR2 FQGNSA come from the germline V gene. The CDR3 DNA follows: TGTGCCAGCAGCTTAGATACAGCTACTAACTATGGCTACACCTTC. Translated, it gives CASSLDTATNYGYTF.

This clonotype was observed a few times. The gene calls are TRBV29-1 and TRBJ2-2; D is unclear. V was trimmed by 4 bases and J by 7 bases, leaving 16 bases between them. This CDR3 contains 14 residues. CDR1 is SQVTM, CDR2 ANQGSEA, per germline. CDR3 residues: CSVADRAWSGELFF. In DNA, the CDR3 is TGCAGCGTTGCTGACCGGGCGTGGAGCGGGGAGCTGTTTTTT.

This clonotype was seen only a few times. The chain recombines TRBV5-5 with TRBJ2-7; weak D call: TRBD1 (6 bases). The length of the CDR3 is 16 residues. V shed 4 bases and J shed 7 bases, with 24 bases lying between them. Germline V gives CDR1 SGHKS, CDR2 YYEKEE (reference sequence). This chain's CDR3 is CASSTTGHPQGGEQYF. The CDR3 DNA reads as TGTGCCAGCAGCACCACAGGGCACCCCCAAGGTGGAGAGCAGTACTTC.

A few counts support this clonotype. J is TRBJ2-7 and V is TRBV10-2; 7 bases are a match to TRBD1. In germline, CDR1 is WSHSY, CDR2 SAAADI. J was trimmed by 10 bases and V by 8 bases; bases with no gene match: 17. This CDR3 is 14 amino acids long. As DNA, the CDR3 is TGCGCCAGCCAACCGTCACTCGACAGGGCGACACAGTACTTC. Its protein product is CASQPSLDRATQYF.

The rearrangement uses TRBV20-1 and TRBJ1-2; D is possibly TRBD1 (6 bases). Germline V gives CDR1 DFQATT, CDR2 SNEGSKA (reference sequence). CDR3 length equals 12 residues. The CDR3 protein is CIVTGPGYGYTF. In DNA form, the CDR3 reads TGCATCGTAACAGGGCCCGGCTATGGCTACACCTTC.

This clonotype showed up many times. The V gene is TRBV29-1, the J gene TRBJ2-1; D possibly corresponds to TRBD2 (7 bases). V lost 5 bases and J lost 7, with 15 bases in between. The CDR3 covers 13 residues. Germline V lookup: CDR1 SQVTM, CDR2 ANQGSEA. CDR3 nucleotides: TGCAGCGTTTGGGGGGGCCACGGGAATGAGCAGTTCTTC. Encoded protein: CSVWGGHGNEQFF.

The chain is built from TRBV12-3 or TRBV12-4 and TRBJ2-3, with TRBD2 identical over 8 bases. The CDR3 is made up of 16 amino acids. V lost 5 bases and J lost 3; bases outside the gene matches: 10. As DNA, the CDR3 is TGTGCCAGCAGTCCAACACGGGGGGGCTGGACAGATACGCAGTATTTT. As protein: CASSPTRGGWTDTQYF.

This chain links TRBV7-9 with TRBJ2-1, with D unclear. The CDR3 contains 11 residues. Trimming pared 4 bases from V and 11 bases from J, leaving 9 bases between. Germline CDR1 and CDR2: SEHNR and FQNEAQ (reference sequence). The CDR3 spells CASSSPPKQFF. The CDR3 DNA sequence: TGTGCCAGCAGCTCCCCCCCGAAGCAGTTCTTC.

This chain joins TRBV7-2 and TRBJ2-5; 9 bases are a match to TRBD2. Germline-derived CDR1 and CDR2 are SGHTA and FQGNSA. J gave up 7 bases and V 3 bases, and 3 bases lay outside the gene matches. The CDR3 runs 13 residues. The CDR3 spells CASSFEAGGTQYF. Written as DNA, the CDR3 is TGTGCCAGCAGCTTCGAAGCGGGGGGGACCCAGTACTTC.